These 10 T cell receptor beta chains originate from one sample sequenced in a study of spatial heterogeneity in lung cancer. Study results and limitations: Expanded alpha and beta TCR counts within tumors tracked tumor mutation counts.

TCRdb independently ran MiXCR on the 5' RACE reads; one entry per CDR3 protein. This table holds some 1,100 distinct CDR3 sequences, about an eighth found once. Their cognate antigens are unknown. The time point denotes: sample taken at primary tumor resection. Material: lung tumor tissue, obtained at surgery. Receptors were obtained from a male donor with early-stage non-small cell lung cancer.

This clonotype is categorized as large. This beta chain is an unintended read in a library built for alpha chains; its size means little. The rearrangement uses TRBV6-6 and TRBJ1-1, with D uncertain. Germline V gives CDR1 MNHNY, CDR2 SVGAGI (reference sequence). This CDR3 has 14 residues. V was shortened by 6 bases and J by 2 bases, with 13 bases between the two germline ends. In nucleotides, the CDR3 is TGTGCCAGCAGACCCCCGACGGACAACACTGAAGCTTTCTTT. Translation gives CASRPPTDNTEAFF.

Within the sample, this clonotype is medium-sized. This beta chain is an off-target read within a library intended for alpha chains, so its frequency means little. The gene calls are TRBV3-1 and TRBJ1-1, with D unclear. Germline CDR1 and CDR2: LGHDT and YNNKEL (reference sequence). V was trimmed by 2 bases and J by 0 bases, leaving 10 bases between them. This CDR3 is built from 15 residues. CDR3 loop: CASSQNPGMNTEAFF. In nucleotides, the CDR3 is TGTGCCAGCAGCCAAAACCCGGGCATGAACACTGAAGCTTTCTTT.

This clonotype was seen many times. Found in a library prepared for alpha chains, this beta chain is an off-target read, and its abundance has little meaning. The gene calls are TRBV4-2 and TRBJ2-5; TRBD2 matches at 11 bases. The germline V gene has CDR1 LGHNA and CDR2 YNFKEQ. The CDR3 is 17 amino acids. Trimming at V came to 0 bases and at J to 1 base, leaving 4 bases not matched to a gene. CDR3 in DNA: TGTGCCAGCAGCCAAGATGCGACTAGCGGGGTCCAAGAGACCCAGTACTTC. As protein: CASSQDATSGVQETQYF.

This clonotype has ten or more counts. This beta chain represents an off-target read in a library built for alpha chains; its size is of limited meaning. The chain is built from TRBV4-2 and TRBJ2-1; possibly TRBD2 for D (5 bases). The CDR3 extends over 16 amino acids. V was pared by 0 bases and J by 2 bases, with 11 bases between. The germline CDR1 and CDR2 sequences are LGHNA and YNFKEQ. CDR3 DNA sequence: TGTGCCAGCAGCCAAGATGGTACGGGGACCTACAATGAGCAGTTCTTC. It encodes CASSQDGTGTYNEQFF.

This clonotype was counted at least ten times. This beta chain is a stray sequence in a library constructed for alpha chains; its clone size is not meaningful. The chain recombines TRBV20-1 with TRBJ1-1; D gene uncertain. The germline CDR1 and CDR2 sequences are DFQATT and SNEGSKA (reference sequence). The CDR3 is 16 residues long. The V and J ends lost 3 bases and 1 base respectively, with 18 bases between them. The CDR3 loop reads CSASRQALTANTEAFF. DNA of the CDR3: TGCAGTGCTAGCCGCCAGGCCCTAACGGCGAACACTGAAGCTTTCTTT.

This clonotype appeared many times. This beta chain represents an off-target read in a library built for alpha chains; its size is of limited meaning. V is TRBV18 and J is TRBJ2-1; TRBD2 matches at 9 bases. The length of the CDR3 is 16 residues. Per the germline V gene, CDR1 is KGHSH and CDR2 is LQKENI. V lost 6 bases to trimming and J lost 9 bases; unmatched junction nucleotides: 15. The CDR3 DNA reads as TGTGCCAGCTCGGCGACTAGCGGCACACCGGCCAGTGAGCAGTTCTTC. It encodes CASSATSGTPASEQFF. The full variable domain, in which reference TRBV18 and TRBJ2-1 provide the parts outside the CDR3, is NAGVMQNPRHLVRRRGQEARLRCSPMKGHSHVYWYRQLPEEGLKFMVYLQKENIIDESGMPKERFSAEFPKEGPSILRIQQVVRGDSAAYFCASSATSGTPASEQFFGPGTRLTVL.

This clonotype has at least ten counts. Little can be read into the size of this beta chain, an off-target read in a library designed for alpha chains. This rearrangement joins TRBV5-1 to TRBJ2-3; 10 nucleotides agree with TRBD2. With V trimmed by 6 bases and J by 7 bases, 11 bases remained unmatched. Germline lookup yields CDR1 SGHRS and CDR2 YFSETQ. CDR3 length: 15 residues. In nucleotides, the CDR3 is TGCGCCAGCAACGAGCGGGGGGGCCGAAGCAATACGCAGTATTTT. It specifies CASNERGGRSNTQYF.

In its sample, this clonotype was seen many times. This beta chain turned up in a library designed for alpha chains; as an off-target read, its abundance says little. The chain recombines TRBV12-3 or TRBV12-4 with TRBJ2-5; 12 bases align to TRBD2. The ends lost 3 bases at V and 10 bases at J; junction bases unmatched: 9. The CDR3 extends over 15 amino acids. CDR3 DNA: TGTGCCAGCAGTTTTACCCTAGCGGGGGGGCCTGTCCAGTACTTC. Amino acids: CASSFTLAGGPVQYF.

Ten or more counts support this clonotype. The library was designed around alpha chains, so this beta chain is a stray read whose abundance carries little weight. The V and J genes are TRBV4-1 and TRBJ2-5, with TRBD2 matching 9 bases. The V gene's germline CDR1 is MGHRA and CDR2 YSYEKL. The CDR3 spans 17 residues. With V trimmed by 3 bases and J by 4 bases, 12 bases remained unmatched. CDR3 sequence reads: CASSHTLGRGGRETQYF. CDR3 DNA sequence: TGCGCCAGCAGCCACACCCTTGGGCGGGGGGGCAGAGAGACCCAGTACTTC.

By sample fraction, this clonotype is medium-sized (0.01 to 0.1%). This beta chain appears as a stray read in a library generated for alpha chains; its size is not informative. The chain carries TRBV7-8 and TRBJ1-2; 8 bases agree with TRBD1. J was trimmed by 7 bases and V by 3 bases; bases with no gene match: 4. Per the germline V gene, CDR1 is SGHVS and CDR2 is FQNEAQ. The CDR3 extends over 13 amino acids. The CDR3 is CASSLTGEGGYTF. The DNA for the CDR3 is TGTGCCAGCAGCTTGACAGGGGAGGGTGGCTACACCTTC.